The 27 T cell receptor beta chains listed next were all sequenced from one sample in a study of tumor-infiltrating lymphocytes in primary liver carcinoma. Bulk tissue was left unsorted, and RNA and DNA were co-extracted from 20-30 mg of it. Using a constant-region primer together with ProtoScript II reverse transcriptase, TCR beta cDNA was made from roughly 520 ng of total RNA. Slightly modified ARM-PCR, run as three nested multiplex PCR rounds, produced the TCR beta libraries. PCR rounds one and two used TRBV1-TRBV30 forward primers with a C-beta reverse primer for approximately 11 cycles each. MiXCR, run by TCRdb on the multiplex PCR reads, gives a single entry per CDR3 protein. The sample records about 120,000 distinct CDR3 sequences, 55% to 70% being singletons. The specimen sequenced was tumor-adjacent normal liver tissue. Source of these receptors: a woman aged 55-69 years with primary liver carcinoma and hepatitis B virus infection.

The chain carries TRBV28 and TRBJ2-1; 7 nucleotides match TRBD2. The CDR3 contains 16 residues. Germline CDR1 and CDR2: MDHEN and SYDVKM. J was trimmed by 4 bases and V by 6 bases; bases with no gene match: 12. The CDR3 DNA sequence: TGTGCCAGCAGGTCACTAGTGGGAGGGATTTACAATGAGCAGTTCTTC. It is translated as CASRSLVGGIYNEQFF.

The chain couples TRBV5-1 to TRBJ2-5; D remains unclear. The V and J ends lost 4 bases and 5 bases respectively, with 18 bases between them. The CDR3 is 15 amino acids. Germline assignment: CDR1 SGHRS and CDR2 YFSETQ. The CDR3 sequence is CASSTDGALSETQYF. In nucleotides, the CDR3 is TGCGCCAGCAGCACCGACGGAGCCCTGAGCGAGACCCAGTACTTC.

About this clonotype: This CDR3 is missing its conserved last phenylalanine or tryptophan, likely due to a read error. This rearrangement joins TRBV4-2 to TRBJ2-7; tentatively, D is TRBD1 (7 bases). CDR3 size: 15 residues. Germline CDR1 is LGHNA and CDR2 is YNFKEQ. CDR3 amino acids: CASSQEGQGGDEQYL. CDR3 DNA sequence: TGTGCCAGCAGTCAAGAAGGGCAGGGGGGCGACGAGCAGTACTTA.

The table lists this clonotype with many counts. This sequence joins TRBV6-1 and TRBJ2-2, with 9 positions matching TRBD1. Germline lookup yields CDR1 MNHNS and CDR2 SASEGT. The CDR3 is made up of 15 amino acids. Trimming took 1 base from V and 6 from J; bases not matched to a gene: 3. In DNA, the CDR3 is TGTGCCAGCAGTGAAGGGACAGGGGAATCCGGGGAGCTGTTTTTT. It encodes CASSEGTGESGELFF.

A word on this clonotype: This may come from a read error, since a much larger clone is one base off. V is TRBV7-8 and J is TRBJ2-1, with 10 bases lining up with TRBD2. V dropped 7 bases and J dropped 8; count of bases not matched to a gene: 14. This CDR3 is 16 amino acids long. Germline V CDR1 and CDR2: SGHVS, FQNEAQ. The CDR3: CASILINPSGSDEQFF. In nucleotides, the CDR3 is TGTGCCAGCATCCTAATCAACCCTAGCGGGAGCGATGAGCAGTTCTTC.

Notes on this clonotype: A junction end diverges from the germline sequence, so it may reflect a read error. This chain uses TRBV6-1 with TRBJ2-6; the D gene is possibly TRBD2 (5 bases). From germline, CDR1 is MNHNS and CDR2 SASEGT. The CDR3 totals 17 residues. In DNA, the CDR3 is TGTGCAAGCAGAGTGGGTTACGGAGGATCTGGGGCCAACGTCCTGACTTTC. Translating it yields CASRVGYGGSGANVLTF.

For this clonotype: The junction differs from germline at one of its ends, possibly a read error. This chain connects TRBV6-1 to TRBJ2-2; D tentatively reads TRBD1 or TRBD2 (5 bases each). The CDR3 totals 13 residues. Germline-derived CDR1 and CDR2 are MNHNS and SASEGT. CDR3 sequence (DNA): TGTGCCAGCAGGGGGGATTCCGCCGGGGAGCTGCTTTTT. Its translation is CASRGDSAGELLF.

The gene calls are TRBV11-2 and TRBJ2-7; 7 bases line up with TRBD2. After removal of 9 bases from V and 7 bases from J, the junction contained 18 bases not matched to a gene. Germline values: CDR1 SGHAT, CDR2 FQNNGV. This CDR3 is 15 amino acids long. The CDR3 DNA reads as TGTGCCAGTACAGAGGTGGGAGGGGTATCTGGTGAGCAGTACTTC. Translated: CASTEVGGVSGEQYF.

Comments on this clonotype: With a much larger clone just one base away, this may be a read error. The chain joins TRBV5-1 to TRBJ2-5; D may be TRBD1 (5 bases). The germline V gene encodes CDR1 SGHRS and CDR2 YFSETQ. V was cut by 4 bases and J by 5 bases, with 12 bases left in between. The CDR3 is made up of 13 amino acids. The CDR3 nucleotides read TGCGCCAGCAGCCCAGGTTCAGGGGAGACCCAGTACTTC. Translation gives CASSPGSGETQYF.

As to this clonotype: A much larger clonotype is one base distant, so this may be a read error. The chain couples TRBV28 to TRBJ2-3; TRBD2 matches at 10 bases. This CDR3 has 19 residues. Germline-derived CDR1 and CDR2 are MDHEN and SYDVKM. DNA of the CDR3: TGTGCCAGCAGTTTACCCCTCCATTCTAGCGGGAGCTGGACAGTTACGCAGTATTTT. Protein sequence: CASSLPLHSSGSWTVTQYF.

As concerns this clonotype: The junction departs from the called germline gene at one end, perhaps through a read error. The chain couples TRBV11-2 to TRBJ2-7; D remains ambiguous. The CDR3 totals 15 residues. The V gene's germline CDR1 is SGHAT and CDR2 FQNNGV. CDR3 bases: TGTACCAGCAGCTTATTGACGGAAGTGATCGACGAGCAGTACTTC. It yields the protein CTSSLLTEVIDEQYF.

This clonotype was detected ten times or more. The rearrangement links TRBV12-3 or TRBV12-4 to TRBJ1-6; D may be TRBD1 (5 bases). The CDR3 consists of 14 residues. V lost 4 bases, J lost 6 bases, and 10 bases lay in between. The CDR3 DNA reads as TGTGCCAGCAGTTCGTCAGGGAGTAATTCACCCCTCCACTTT. It codes for CASSSSGSNSPLHF.

A single count supports this clonotype. Given the absence of the conserved phenylalanine or tryptophan at the CDR3 end, a read error is likely. The chain joins TRBV12-3 or TRBV12-4 to TRBJ2-5; 14 positions agree with TRBD2. This CDR3 is 17 amino acids long. DNA for the CDR3: TGTGTCAGCAGTCTGACTAGCGGGAGGGCCCTCAGGCAGACCCAGTACCTC. Amino acid sequence: CVSSLTSGRALRQTQYL.

This clonotype was recorded only once. At one end the junction does not follow the germline gene, possibly because of a read error. The V and J genes are TRBV28 and TRBJ1-1; the match to TRBD1 covers 7 bases. The CDR3 totals 16 residues. CDR1 is MDHEN and CDR2 is SYDVKM in the germline V gene. In DNA, the CDR3 is TGTACCAGCACCACATTGGACAGGATTAATTCGGCTGAAGCTTTCTTT. This codes for CTSTTLDRINSAEAFF.

About this clonotype: One end of the junction is discordant with germline, which a read error may explain. The chain couples TRBV5-1 to TRBJ1-1; D remains ambiguous. Germline assignment: CDR1 SGHRS and CDR2 YFSETQ. CDR3 length: 15 amino acids. The CDR3 is CATSSDKGVGTEAFF. Written as DNA, the CDR3 is TGCGCCACCAGCTCTGACAAGGGAGTGGGGACTGAAGCTTTCTTT.

With respect to this clonotype: An end of the junction differs from the germline gene, which may be a read error. The gene calls are TRBV6-1 and TRBJ2-4; TRBD2 matches at 9 bases. The CDR3 is made up of 19 amino acids. From germline, CDR1 is MNHNS and CDR2 SASEGT. The CDR3 coding sequence is TGTGTCAGCAGTGAAGAGGCAGGCGGGAGGACTAGCGACAAAAACATTCAGTACTTC. Residues: CVSSEEAGGRTSDKNIQYF.

Regarding this clonotype: This may come from a read error, since a much larger clone is one base off. The chain combines TRBV7-9 with TRBJ1-1, with unresolved D. Germline values: CDR1 SEHNR, CDR2 FQNEAQ (reference sequence). The CDR3 extends over 13 amino acids. The CDR3 DNA is TGTGCCAGCAGCCGTGGAGCGAACACTGAAGCTTTATTT. It translates to CASSRGANTEALF.

A word on this clonotype: Likely a read error: the CDR3 ends without its conserved phenylalanine or tryptophan. Because the CDR3's place on the DNA is in doubt, the DNA is left out and the CDR3 is given as listed by TCRdb. J is TRBJ1-2 and V is TRBV29-1; the listed D gene, TRBD1, was not tested against the DNA. Germline values: CDR1 SQVTM, CDR2 ANQGSEA. The CDR3 contains 12 residues when both ends are counted. CDR3 protein: CSGAQGHYGYTH.

Comments on this clonotype: The CDR3 does not close with the conserved phenylalanine or tryptophan, likely indicating a read error. The V gene is TRBV11-2, the J gene TRBJ2-1; maybe TRBD1 (8 bases). Between the trimmed V and J ends, which lost 5 bases and 7 bases, there was a span of 18 bases. The CDR3 has 15 amino acids. Germline loops: CDR1 SGHAT, CDR2 FQNNGV. The CDR3 spells CASSHPNRGGNEQFI. The CDR3, as DNA: TGTGCCAGCAGCCATCCCAACAGGGGGGGGAATGAGCAGTTCATC.

As regards this clonotype: A much larger clone is a single base away; this may be a read error. The chain has TRBV14 and TRBJ2-5; D is ambiguous. From germline, CDR1 is SGHDN and CDR2 FVKESK. The CDR3 is 14 residues long. The CDR3 is CANSQVASQETQYF. For the CDR3, the DNA is TGTGCCAACAGCCAAGTGGCTAGCCAAGAGACCCAGTACTTC.

The chain employs TRBV23-1 and TRBJ2-3; TRBD2 agrees at 14 bases. TRBV23-1 is an open reading frame whose function is uncertain. The ends lost 1 base at V and 4 bases at J; junction bases unmatched: 10. This CDR3 region has 19 residues. The CDR3 reads CASSQLGTSGRMGPDTQYF. The CDR3 DNA reads as TGCGCCAGCAGTCAATTAGGGACTAGCGGGAGAATGGGCCCAGATACGCAGTATTTT.

This clonotype was recorded once. Compared with germline, one end of the junction differs, possibly owing to a read error. This rearrangement joins TRBV6-5 to TRBJ2-1; D unclear. This CDR3 comprises 14 residues. Germline CDR1 MNHEY, CDR2 SVGAGI. The DNA for the CDR3 is TGCGCCAGCAGCCGAAGGAGCTCCTACAATAAGCAGTTCTTC. Residues: CASSRRSSYNKQFF.

This clonotype was found many times. This chain links TRBV5-1 with TRBJ2-7; no clear D gene. Germline V gives CDR1 SGHRS, CDR2 YFSETQ. Trimming left V 0 bases short and J 6 bases short, with 7 bases between. The CDR3 is 12 amino acids. The CDR3, as DNA: TGCGCCAGCAGCTTGGAGGGTGGCGAGCAGTACTTC. It yields the protein CASSLEGGEQYF.

The CDR3 DNA reads as TGTGCCAGCGGTCCCGTAACGGGAGGTGGCAATGAGCAGTTCTTC. Translated, it gives CASGPVTGGGNEQFF. The chain has TRBV12-3 or TRBV12-4 and TRBJ2-1; 7 nucleotides align to TRBD2. This CDR3 is built from 15 residues. J gave up 6 bases and V 8 bases, and 13 bases lay outside the gene matches.

Points on this clonotype: One end of the junction is discordant with germline, which a read error may explain. V is TRBV11-2 and J is TRBJ2-5, with 10 bases fitting TRBD2. In germline, CDR1 is SGHAT, CDR2 FQNNGV. This CDR3 contains 16 residues. CDR3 DNA sequence: TGTGTCAGCGGCCAGGTCGCGACTAGCGGGTCCGGGACCCACTACTTC. Protein product: CVSGQVATSGSGTHYF.

This clonotype was counted only a few times. This chain links TRBV10-3 with TRBJ2-7; 7 bases line up with TRBD2. Germline trimming cut 3 bases from V and 0 bases from J; bases unmatched to any gene: 5. This CDR3 is 15 amino acids long. CDR1 is ENHRY and CDR2 is SYGVKD in the germline V gene. This chain's CDR3 is CAISDVGGSSYEQYF. The CDR3 nucleotides are TGTGCCATCAGTGACGTGGGAGGGAGCTCCTACGAGCAGTACTTC.

The table lists this clonotype with a count of one. One end of the junction is discordant with germline, which a read error may explain. This chain uses TRBV12-3 or TRBV12-4 with TRBJ1-1; 7 bases map to TRBD1. The CDR3 runs to 17 residues. CDR3 coding DNA: TGTGCCAGCAGGTATGGGACAGATACCATTCCGAACACTGAAACTTTCTTT. Translated, it gives CASRYGTDTIPNTETFF.